This T cell receptor (beta chain) emerged from a study of T cell repertoires in aging, cancer and after chemotherapy. Study results and caveats: Untreated cancer patients had significantly lower blood TCR diversity than age-matched healthy donors. Loss of evenness, beyond lost richness, contributed to age-related TCR diversity decline in cancer patients. Across the chemotherapy interval, each cancer cohort showed higher median generation probability, suggesting thymic rebound.

Multiplex touch-down PCR with TRB-A/B primers amplified rearranged V-D-J TRB sequences. TCRdb re-analysed the multiplex PCR reads in MiXCR, keeping a single row per CDR3 protein. The profile covers a few thousand distinct CDR3 sequences, with 50% appearing a single time and around 4.5% taken by the ten largest. TCR beta rearrangements were amplified from peripheral blood genomic DNA. Trimming removed 5 bases from V and 2 bases from J, with 13 bases in between. The germline gives CDR1 SEHNR, CDR2 FQNEAQ (reference sequence). The CDR3 has 14 residues. Details on this clonotype: The target antigen is unknown.

Sequencing was performed on blood. This TCR was recovered from a human donor with a solid tumor. The chain links TRBV7-9 to TRBJ2-7; D possibly matches TRBD1 or TRBD2 (5 bases each). CDR3 sequence (DNA): TGTGCCAGCAGCCCGGGGTTGGACACCTACGAGCAGTACTTC. Its translation is CASSPGLDTYEQYF.